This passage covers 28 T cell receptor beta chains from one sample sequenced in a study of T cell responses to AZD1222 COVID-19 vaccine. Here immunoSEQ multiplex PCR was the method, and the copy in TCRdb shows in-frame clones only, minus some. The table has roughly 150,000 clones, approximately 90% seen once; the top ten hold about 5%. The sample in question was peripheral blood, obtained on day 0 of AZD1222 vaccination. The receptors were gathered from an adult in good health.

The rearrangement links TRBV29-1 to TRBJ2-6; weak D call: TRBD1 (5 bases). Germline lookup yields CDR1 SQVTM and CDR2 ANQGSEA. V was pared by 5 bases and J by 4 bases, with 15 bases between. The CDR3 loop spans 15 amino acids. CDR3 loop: CSVLGEFPGANVLTF. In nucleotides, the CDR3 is TGCAGCGTTTTAGGGGAATTTCCGGGGGCCAACGTCCTGACTTTC.

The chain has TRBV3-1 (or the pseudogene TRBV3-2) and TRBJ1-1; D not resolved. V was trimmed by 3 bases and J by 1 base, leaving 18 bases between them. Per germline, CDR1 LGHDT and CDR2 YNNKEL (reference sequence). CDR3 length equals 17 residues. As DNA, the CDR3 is TGTGCCAGCAGCCAGTCAAGGGCGAGACGGAGGAACACTGAAGCTTTCTTT. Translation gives CASSQSRARRRNTEAFF.

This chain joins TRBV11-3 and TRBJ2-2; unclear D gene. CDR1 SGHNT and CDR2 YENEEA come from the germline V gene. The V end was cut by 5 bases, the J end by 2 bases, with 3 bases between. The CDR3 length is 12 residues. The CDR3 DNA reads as TGTGCCAGCAGCCTAAACACCGGGGAGCTGTTTTTT. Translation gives CASSLNTGELFF.

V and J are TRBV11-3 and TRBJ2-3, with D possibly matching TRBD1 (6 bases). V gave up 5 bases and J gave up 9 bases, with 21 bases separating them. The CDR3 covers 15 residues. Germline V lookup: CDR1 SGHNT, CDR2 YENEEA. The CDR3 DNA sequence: TGTGCCAGCAGCGAGGGGACACCCTTATTAGCGACGCAGTATTTT. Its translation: CASSEGTPLLATQYF. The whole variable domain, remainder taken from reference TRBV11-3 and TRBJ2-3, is EAGVVQSPRYKIIEKKQPVAFWCNPISGHNTLYWYLQNLGQGPELLIRYENEEAVDDSQLPKDRFSAERLKGVDSTLKIQPAELGDSAVYLCASSEGTPLLATQYFGPGTRLTVL.

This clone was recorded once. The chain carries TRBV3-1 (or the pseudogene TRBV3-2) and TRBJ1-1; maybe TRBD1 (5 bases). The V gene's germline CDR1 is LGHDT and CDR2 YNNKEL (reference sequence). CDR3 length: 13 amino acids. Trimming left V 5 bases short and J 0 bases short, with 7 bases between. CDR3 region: CASSYRLNTEAFF. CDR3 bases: TGTGCCAGCAGCTACAGGCTGAACACTGAAGCTTTCTTT.

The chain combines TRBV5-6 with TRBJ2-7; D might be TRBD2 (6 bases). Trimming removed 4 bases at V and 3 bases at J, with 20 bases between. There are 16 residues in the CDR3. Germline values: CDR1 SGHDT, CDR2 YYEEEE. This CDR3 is CASSQVGGTKYYEQYF. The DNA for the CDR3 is TGTGCCAGCAGCCAGGTGGGCGGGACGAAATACTACGAGCAGTACTTC.

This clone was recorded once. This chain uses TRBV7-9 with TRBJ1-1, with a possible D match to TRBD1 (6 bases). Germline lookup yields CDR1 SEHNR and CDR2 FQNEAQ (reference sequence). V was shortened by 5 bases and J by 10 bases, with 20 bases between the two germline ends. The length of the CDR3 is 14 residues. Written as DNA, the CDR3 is TGTGCCAGCAGCCTAGACAGGAATGGAGTCCGAGCTTTCTTT. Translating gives CASSLDRNGVRAFF.

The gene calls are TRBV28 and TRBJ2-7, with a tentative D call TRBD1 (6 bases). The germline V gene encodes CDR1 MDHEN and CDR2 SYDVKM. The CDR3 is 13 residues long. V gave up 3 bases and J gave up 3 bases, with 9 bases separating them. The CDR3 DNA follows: TGTGCCAGCAGTTTTTCAGGGGTCTACGAGCAGTACTTC. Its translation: CASSFSGVYEQYF.

For the CDR3, the DNA is TGTGCCAGCAGCCCCCCGGGGACAGGGAACTACGAGCAGTACTTC. Protein: CASSPPGTGNYEQYF. This chain links TRBV6-5 with TRBJ2-7; 9 nucleotides match TRBD1. The ends lost 6 bases at V and 3 bases at J; junction bases unmatched: 9. Germline CDR1 and CDR2: MNHEY and SVGAGI. CDR3 size: 15 residues.

The CDR3 bases are TGTGCCAGCAGTTCCCTTCAAACCATAGGGAGGCATAGCAATCAGCCCCAGCATTTT. Protein product: CASSSLQTIGRHSNQPQHF. This chain uses TRBV6-2 or TRBV6-3 with TRBJ1-5; D unresolved. Between the trimmed V and J ends, which lost 4 bases and 0 bases, there was a span of 22 bases. The CDR3 has 19 amino acids. The germline V gene encodes CDR1 MNHEY and CDR2 SVGEGT.

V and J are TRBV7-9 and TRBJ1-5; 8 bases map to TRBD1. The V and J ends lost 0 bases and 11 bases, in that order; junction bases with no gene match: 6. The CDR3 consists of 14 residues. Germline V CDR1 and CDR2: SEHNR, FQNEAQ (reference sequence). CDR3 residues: CASSLAETGAAQHF. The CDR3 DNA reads TGTGCCAGCAGCTTAGCGGAGACAGGGGCGGCCCAGCATTTT.

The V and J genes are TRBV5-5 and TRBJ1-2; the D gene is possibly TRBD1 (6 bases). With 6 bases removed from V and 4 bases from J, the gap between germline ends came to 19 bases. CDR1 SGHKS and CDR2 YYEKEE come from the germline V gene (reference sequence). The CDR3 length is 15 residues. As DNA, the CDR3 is TGTGCCAGCACCGCCCAGACAGGAAACAGCTATGGCTACACCTTC. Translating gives CASTAQTGNSYGYTF.

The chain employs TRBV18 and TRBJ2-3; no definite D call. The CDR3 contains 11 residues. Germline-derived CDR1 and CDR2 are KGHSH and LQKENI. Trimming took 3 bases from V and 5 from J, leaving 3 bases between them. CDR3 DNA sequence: TGTGCCAGCTCACCCCTAGATACGCAGTATTTT. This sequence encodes CASSPLDTQYF.

The CDR3, as DNA: TGTGCCTGGAGCTCAGGGAACTATGGCTACACCTTC. Protein: CAWSSGNYGYTF. The chain uses TRBV30 and TRBJ1-2, with D perhaps matching TRBD1 (5 bases). Germline V gene data show CDR1 as GTSNPN and CDR2 as SVGIG (reference sequence). V lost 3 bases and J lost 2, with 7 bases in between. This CDR3 is 12 amino acids long.

CDR3 bases: TGCGCCAGCGGGTCTCACAGGGTATCCGGGGAGCTGTTTTTT. This translates into CASGSHRVSGELFF. The rearrangement links TRBV10-1 to TRBJ2-2; the D gene is possibly TRBD1 (6 bases). The germline CDR1 and CDR2 sequences are WNHNN and SYGVQD (reference sequence). The V end lost 8 bases, the J end lost 6 bases, and 16 bases lay between the germline ends. The CDR3 spans 14 residues.

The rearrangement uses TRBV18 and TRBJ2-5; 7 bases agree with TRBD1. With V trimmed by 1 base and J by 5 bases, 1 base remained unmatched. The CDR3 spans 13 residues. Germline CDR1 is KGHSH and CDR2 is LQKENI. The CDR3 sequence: CASSPQGGETQYF. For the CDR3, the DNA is TGTGCCAGCTCACCACAAGGGGGCGAGACCCAGTACTTC.

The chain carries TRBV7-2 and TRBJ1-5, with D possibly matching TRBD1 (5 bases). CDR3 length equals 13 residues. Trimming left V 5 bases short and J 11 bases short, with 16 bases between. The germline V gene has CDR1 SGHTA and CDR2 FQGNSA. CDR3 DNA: TGTGCCAGCAGCCATAGGGAGGGGAGGGCCCAGCATTTT. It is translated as CASSHREGRAQHF.

CDR3 nucleotide sequence: TGTGCCAGCACTGCGGACAGGGCGGGTAGCAGCAATCAGCCCCAGCATTTT. Amino acids: CASTADRAGSSNQPQHF. The rearrangement uses TRBV28 and TRBJ1-5; the match to TRBD1 covers 8 bases. Losses at the gene ends were 7 bases for V and 1 base for J; bases not matched to a gene: 12. This CDR3 comprises 17 residues. The germline CDR1 and CDR2 sequences are MDHEN and SYDVKM.

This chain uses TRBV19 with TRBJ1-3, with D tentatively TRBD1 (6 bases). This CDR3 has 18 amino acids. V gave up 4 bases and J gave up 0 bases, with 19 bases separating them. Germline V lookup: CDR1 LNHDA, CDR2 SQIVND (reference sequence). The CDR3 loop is CASSTRPRGATSGNTIYF. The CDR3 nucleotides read TGTGCCAGTAGTACTCGTCCGCGGGGGGCGACCTCTGGAAACACCATATATTTT.

DNA for the CDR3: TGTGCCAGCAGGAACAGGGGGATTTCTGGAAACACCATATATTTT. It encodes CASRNRGISGNTIYF. The V gene is TRBV7-2, the J gene TRBJ1-3, with 8 bases aligning to TRBD1. In germline, CDR1 is SGHTA, CDR2 FQGNSA. V lost 6 bases to trimming and J lost 1 base; unmatched junction nucleotides: 5. The CDR3 is made up of 15 amino acids.

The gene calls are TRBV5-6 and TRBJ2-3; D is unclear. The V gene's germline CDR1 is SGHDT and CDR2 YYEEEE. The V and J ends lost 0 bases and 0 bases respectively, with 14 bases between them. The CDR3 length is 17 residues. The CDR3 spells CASSLVWATTSTDTQYF. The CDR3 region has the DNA TGTGCCAGCAGCTTGGTATGGGCTACAACTAGCACAGATACGCAGTATTTT.

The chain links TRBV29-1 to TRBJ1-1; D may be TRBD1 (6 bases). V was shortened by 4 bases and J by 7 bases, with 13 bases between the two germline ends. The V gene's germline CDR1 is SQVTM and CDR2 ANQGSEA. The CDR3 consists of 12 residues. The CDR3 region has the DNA TGCAGCGTTGTAATTATGACAGGTGAAGCTTTCTTT. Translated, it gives CSVVIMTGEAFF.

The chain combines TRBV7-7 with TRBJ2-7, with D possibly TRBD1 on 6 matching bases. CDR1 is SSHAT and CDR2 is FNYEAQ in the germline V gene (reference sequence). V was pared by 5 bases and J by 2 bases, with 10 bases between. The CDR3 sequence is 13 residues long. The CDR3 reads CASSLDRTYEQYF. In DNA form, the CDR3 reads TGTGCCAGCAGCCTCGACAGGACCTACGAGCAGTACTTC.

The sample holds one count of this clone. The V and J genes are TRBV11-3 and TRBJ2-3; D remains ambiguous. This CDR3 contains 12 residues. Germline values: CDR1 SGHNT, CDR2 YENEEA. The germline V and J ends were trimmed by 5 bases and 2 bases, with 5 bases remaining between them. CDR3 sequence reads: CASSRATDTQYF. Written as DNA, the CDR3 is TGTGCCAGCAGCCGAGCCACAGATACGCAGTATTTT.

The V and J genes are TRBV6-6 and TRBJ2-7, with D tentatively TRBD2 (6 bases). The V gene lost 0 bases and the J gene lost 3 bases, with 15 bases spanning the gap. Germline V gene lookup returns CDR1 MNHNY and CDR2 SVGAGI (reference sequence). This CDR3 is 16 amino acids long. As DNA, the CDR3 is TGTGCCAGCAGTTACTCGCGGGTAGCGGACCACTACGAGCAGTACTTC. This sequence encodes CASSYSRVADHYEQYF.

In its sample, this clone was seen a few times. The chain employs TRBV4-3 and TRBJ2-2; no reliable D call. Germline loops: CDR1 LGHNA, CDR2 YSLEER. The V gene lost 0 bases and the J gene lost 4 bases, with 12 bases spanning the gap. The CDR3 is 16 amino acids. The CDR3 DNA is TGCGCCAGCAGCCAAGATCGCGACCTCGCCACCGGGGAGCTGTTTTTT. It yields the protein CASSQDRDLATGELFF.

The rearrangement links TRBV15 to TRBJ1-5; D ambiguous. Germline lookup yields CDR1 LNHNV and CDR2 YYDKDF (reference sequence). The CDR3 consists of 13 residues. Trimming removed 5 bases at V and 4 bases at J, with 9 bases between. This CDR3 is CATSLKGNQPQHF. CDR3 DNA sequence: TGTGCCACCAGCCTGAAAGGAAATCAGCCCCAGCATTTT. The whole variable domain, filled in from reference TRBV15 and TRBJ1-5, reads DAMVIQNPRYQVTQFGKPVTLSCSQTLNHNVMYWYQQKSSQAPKLLFHYYDKDFNNEADTPDNFQSRRPNTSFCFLDIRSPGLGDTAMYLCATSLKGNQPQHFGDGTRLSIL.

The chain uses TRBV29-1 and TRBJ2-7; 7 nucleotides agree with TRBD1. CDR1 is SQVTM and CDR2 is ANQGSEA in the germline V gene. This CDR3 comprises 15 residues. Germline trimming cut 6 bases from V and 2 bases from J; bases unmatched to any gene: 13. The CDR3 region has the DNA TGCAGCGTGGAACGACTCGACAGGGTTACCTACGAGCAGTACTTC. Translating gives CSVERLDRVTYEQYF.